This paragraph covers one TCR beta chain sequence. The CDR3 extends over 16 amino acids. J gave up 6 bases and V 5 bases, and 7 bases lay outside the gene matches. From germline, CDR1 is SGHVS and CDR2 FQNEAQ. This entry comes from a study of cytomegalovirus exposure and HLA in healthy donors. PCR primers comprised 60 Vbeta and 13 Jbeta primers. Libraries were prepared by immunoSEQ multiplex PCR; TCRdb keeps only in-frame clonotypes and omits some of them. The repertoire holds some 170,000 clones, more than 75% seen once, with roughly 10% in the top ten. The sequence was collected from a man between 18 and 29 years old in good health and CMV-seropositive. The rearrangement links TRBV7-8 to TRBJ2-2; 12 nucleotides align to TRBD2. Sequenced: PBMCs. DNA for the CDR3: TGTGCCAGCAGCCCGTGGACTAGCGGGACCCCCGGGGAGCTGTTTTTT. It translates to CASSPWTSGTPGELFF. Filled out from reference TRBV7-8 and TRBJ2-2, the complete variable domain reads GAGVSQSPRYKVAKRGQDVALRCDPISGHVSLFWYQQALGQGPEFLTYFQNEAQLDKSGLPSDRFFAERPEGSVSTLKIQRTQQEDSAVYLCASSPWTSGTPGELFFGEGSRLTVL.